A selection of T cell receptor beta chains follows, all from one sample in a study of OX40 agonist ivuxolimab in advanced cancers. The table came from immunoSEQ multiplex PCR; TCRdb's copy has only in-frame clones and leaves some out. The repertoire consists of tens of thousands of clones, with more than 80% occurring once and the leading ten covering about 17%. The sample in question was CD4+ or CD8+ T cells sorted from blood, obtained in a trial of the OX40 agonist ivuxolimab. The receptors stem from an adult with an advanced solid tumor such as melanoma, head and neck, liver or kidney cancer. CDR3s include the opening cysteine and the closing phenylalanine or tryptophan. D genes are given only for firm matches. Not every row has a clone size; where given, it reads once, few, many or a size class.

j_gene,abundance,d_gene,v_gene,CDR3nt,CDR3aa
TRBJ2-2,-,-,TRBV5-5,TGTGCCAGCAGCAAACCGGACAGCGACATTTCCGGGGAGCTGTTTTTT,CASSKPDSDISGELFF
TRBJ2-7,few,TRBD1,TRBV7-8,TGTGCCAGCGGAGGACAGGTTACCTACGAGCAGTACTTC,CASGGQVTYEQYF
TRBJ2-5,-,TRBD2,TRBV7-9,TGTGCCAGCAGCCCCCGGGGGGACCAAGAGACCCAGTACTTC,CASSPRGDQETQYF
TRBJ2-1,-,-,TRBV21-1,TGTGCCAGCAGCACCCGAGCCGAAGGAGCGTTTGGTGGGAATGAGCAGTTCTTC,CASSTRAEGAFGGNEQFF
TRBJ2-2,-,-,TRBV5-6,TGTGCCAGCAGCTTAACTATGTACACCGGGGAGCTGTTTTTT,CASSLTMYTGELFF
TRBJ2-2,-,-,TRBV5-1,TGCGCCAGCGGGGGCGAGAGCAGCGGGGAGCTGTTTTTT,CASGGESSGELFF
TRBJ1-2,-,-,TRBV14,TGTGCCAGCAGCCAAGATCTGAGGGGCGCTACTGAAGGCTACACCTTC,CASSQDLRGATEGYTF
TRBJ1-1,-,-,TRBV19,TGTGCCAGTAGTATTCTCACGAACACTGAAGCTTTCTTT,CASSILTNTEAFF
TRBJ1-5,-,-,TRBV4-1,TGCGCCAGCAGCCAAGGGGGGAATCAGCCCCAGCATTTT,CASSQGGNQPQHF
TRBJ1-5,-,-,TRBV27,TGTGCCAGCAGTTCAAAGGGCATCTATCAGCCCCAGCATTTT,CASSSKGIYQPQHF
TRBJ2-7,-,-,TRBV5-6,TGTGCCAGCAGCTTGTCAACCCCCTACGAGCAGTACTTC,CASSLSTPYEQYF
TRBJ1-1,-,-,TRBV7-6,TGTGCCAGCAGCGCTGGCCAAAAAAGACAGGATTCGAACACTGAAGCTTTCTTT,CASSAGQKRQDSNTEAFF
TRBJ2-7,-,TRBD1,TRBV6-6,TGTGCCAGCACCCCGGACAGGGCTTACGAGCAGTACTTC,CASTPDRAYEQYF
TRBJ1-1,-,-,TRBV10-1,TGCGCCAGCAGTGGTTCCGGTGGGGACACTGAAGCTTTCTTT,CASSGSGGDTEAFF
TRBJ2-1,-,-,TRBV29-1,TGCAGCGCCGTGGCTGCCAGTGAGCAGTTCTTC,CSAVAASEQFF
TRBJ1-3,-,-,TRBV5-6,TGTGCCAGCACCCGGGACTCGAGCTCTGGAAACACCATATATTTT,CASTRDSSSGNTIYF
TRBJ2-2,-,-,TRBV11-3,TGTGCCAGCACCCCCGGAAGCGGGGAGCTGTTTTTT,CASTPGSGELFF
TRBJ2-7,-,-,TRBV12-2,TGTGCAAGTCGCTTAGGAGGGGGAAGCTCCTACGAGCAGTACTTC,CASRLGGGSSYEQYF
TRBJ2-5,-,-,TRBV28,TGTGCCAGCAGACTTGACAGGGAGACCCAGTACTTC,CASRLDRETQYF
TRBJ2-2,-,-,TRBV7-3,TGTGCCAGCAGCTTTGGCGGGGAGCTGTTTTTT,CASSFGGELFF
TRBJ2-1,-,TRBD2,TRBV9,TGTGCCAGCAGGGGAGGACTAGCTTTGTACAATGAGCAGTTCTTC,CASRGGLALYNEQFF
TRBJ1-1,-,TRBD1,TRBV7-3,TGTGCCAGCAGCTTAGGGGTGGGGACAGTGAACACTGAAGCTTTCTTT,CASSLGVGTVNTEAFF
TRBJ2-3,-,-,TRBV10-3,TGTGCCAACGGGGAGAGCACAGATACGCAGTATTTT,CANGESTDTQYF
TRBJ2-4,-,TRBD1,TRBV5-4,TGTGCCAGCAGCCCCGACCCTAGGACAGGGCCCTGGGTCATTCAGTACTTC,CASSPDPRTGPWVIQYF